These 14 T cell receptor beta chains were sequenced from one sample in a study of CXCR3-negative and CXCR3-positive naive CD8 T cells. Study-level results: A higher hydrophobicity marked the TRB CDR3s of CXCR3-positive naive cells versus CXCR3-negative naive cells.

It was by 5' RACE with UMI labels that the TRB cDNA libraries were prepared. TCRdb re-called the 5' RACE reads and catalogs CDR3 proteins one per entry, DNA excluded. This table holds tens of thousands of distinct CDR3 sequences. Their target antigens are unknown. Sample: naive CXCR3+ CD8+ T cells from blood. As for subset: CD45RO-CCR7+CD27+CD95- naive CD8+ T cells expressing CXCR3 (TNR3+). These receptor sequences come from a human donor in good health. Some clones in this sample may be carry-over from other donors' samples.

The rearrangement links TRBV29-1 to TRBJ2-7. From germline, CDR1 is SQVTM and CDR2 ANQGSEA. CDR3 length: 13 amino acids. The CDR3 reads CSVIRIASYEQYF.

The V and J genes are TRBV5-1 and TRBJ2-5; TCRdb proposes TRBD1, but this gene call is untestable without DNA. Germline-derived CDR1 and CDR2 are SGHRS and YFSETQ. The CDR3 runs 15 residues. CDR3: CASSLAEGGHETQYF.

The rearrangement uses TRBV7-3 and TRBJ1-1. This CDR3 is 15 amino acids long. CDR1 and CDR2 from the germline V gene are SGHTA and FQGTGA. CDR3 sequence: CASSSSRDQYTEAFF.

The chain couples TRBV21-1 to TRBJ1-2. TRBV21-1 corresponds to a pseudogene. CDR3 size: 11 residues. Here the CDR3 reads CLKWGYYGYTF.

This clonotype is medium-sized (0.01 to 0.1%) by frequency. The chain uses TRBV6-2 or TRBV6-3 and TRBJ2-7. CDR1 is MNHEY, CDR2 SVGEGT, per germline. CDR3 length: 13 residues. The CDR3: CASSYSSASEQYF.

This chain uses TRBV10-3 with TRBJ2-1. Germline CDR1 ENHRY, CDR2 SYGVKD. This CDR3 is 13 amino acids long. This chain's CDR3 is CAISEGRSNEQFF.

The chain recombines TRBV28 with TRBJ2-5; without DNA, the TCRdb call of TRBD2 cannot be checked. The germline V gene encodes CDR1 MDHEN and CDR2 SYDVKM. The CDR3 contains 14 residues. The chain's CDR3 is CASGIRGGEETQYF.

The CDR3 sequence is CASSYLNTGELFF. V gene TRBV6-5 combines with J gene TRBJ2-2. Germline V gene lookup returns CDR1 MNHEY and CDR2 SVGAGI. The CDR3 totals 13 residues.

This chain uses TRBV5-1 with TRBJ2-1. The V gene's germline CDR1 is SGHRS and CDR2 YFSETQ. This CDR3 has 14 amino acids. The CDR3 loop is CASSAGSGYNEQFF.

V gene TRBV7-9 combines with J gene TRBJ2-1. Germline V gene sequence: CDR1 SEHNR, CDR2 FQNEAQ (reference sequence). This CDR3 is 12 amino acids long. CDR3 in amino acids: CASSLAIDEQFF.

The chain carries TRBV12-3 or TRBV12-4 and TRBJ2-5. The CDR3 contains 14 residues. The CDR3 sequence is CASSLLTLAETQYF.

This chain links TRBV14 with TRBJ2-3. The CDR3 sequence is 13 residues long. The germline V gene has CDR1 SGHDN and CDR2 FVKESK. This chain's CDR3 is CASSQDIPDTQYF.

Its frequency marks this clonotype as medium-sized. V gene TRBV6-2 or TRBV6-3 combines with J gene TRBJ2-7; the TCRdb call, TRBD2, lacks DNA for checking. The V gene's germline CDR1 is MNHEY and CDR2 SVGEGT. CDR3 size: 19 residues. CDR3 region: CASSYSRTSGGPIIGEQYF.

This chain connects TRBV6-2 or TRBV6-3 to TRBJ2-5; TCRdb lists TRBD2, though no DNA is available to test this call. The CDR3 contains 14 residues. Germline V gene lookup returns CDR1 MNHEY and CDR2 SVGEGT. The CDR3 spells CASSPLAGSETQYF.